This entry lists 13 T cell receptor beta chains sequenced from one sample in a study of OX40 agonist ivuxolimab in advanced cancers. Measured with immunoSEQ multiplex PCR; TCRdb has only the in-frame clones, and not every one. The sample lists some 41,000 clones; about 89% were seen once. Sample: CD4+ or CD8+ T cells sorted from blood, taken in a trial of the OX40 agonist ivuxolimab. The receptors here all came from an adult with an advanced solid tumor such as melanoma, head and neck, liver or kidney cancer.

J is TRBJ2-2 and V is TRBV19, with D unresolved. CDR3 length equals 14 residues. Trimming pared 2 bases from V and 3 bases from J, leaving 7 bases between. Looked up from germline, CDR1 is LNHDA and CDR2 is SQIVND (reference sequence). The CDR3: CASSITRHTGELFF. CDR3 nucleotides: TGTGCCAGTAGTATAACCAGGCACACCGGGGAGCTGTTTTTT.

The chain carries TRBV2 and TRBJ1-2; possible D gene TRBD1, 6 bases. V was trimmed by 5 bases and J by 5 bases, leaving 15 bases between them. CDR3 size: 14 residues. The V gene's germline CDR1 is SNHLY and CDR2 FYNNEI. CDR3 DNA: TGTGCCAGCAGTCGGGACACTGGATTGTATGGCTACACCTTC. Encoded protein: CASSRDTGLYGYTF. The entire variable domain, with the rest obtained from reference TRBV2 and TRBJ1-2, is as follows: EPEVTQTPSHQVTQMGQEVILRCVPISNHLYFYWYRQILGQKVEFLVSFYNNEISEKSEIFDDQFSVERPDGSNFTLKIRSTKLEDSAMYFCASSRDTGLYGYTFGSGTRLTVV.

V and J are TRBV4-3 and TRBJ1-5, with 9 bases lining up with TRBD1. The junction had 3 bases not matched to a gene; V was cut back by 0 bases and J by 6 bases. From germline, CDR1 is LGHNA and CDR2 YSLEER. The CDR3 covers 15 residues. Written as DNA, the CDR3 is TGCGCCAGCAGCCAAGAAGGGACAGGGAGTCAGCCCCAGCATTTT. Its translation is CASSQEGTGSQPQHF.

The chain combines TRBV7-2 with TRBJ2-3; 7 bases agree with TRBD1. CDR1 SGHTA and CDR2 FQGNSA come from the germline V gene. J was trimmed by 3 bases and V by 8 bases; bases with no gene match: 8. There are 14 residues in the CDR3. This chain's CDR3 is CASSLQGQTDTQYF. CDR3 bases: TGTGCCAGCTCACTACAGGGGCAAACAGATACGCAGTATTTT.

The gene calls are TRBV28 and TRBJ1-2, with D unresolved. The V gene's germline CDR1 is MDHEN and CDR2 SYDVKM. The CDR3 loop spans 13 amino acids. The V gene lost 4 bases and the J gene lost 7 bases, with 13 bases spanning the gap. For the CDR3, the DNA is TGTGCCAGCAGTTATGTAGGGCCCTCTGGCTACACCTTC. Protein: CASSYVGPSGYTF.

The chain carries TRBV10-3 and TRBJ2-5, with D perhaps assigned TRBD1 or TRBD2 (5 bases each). The CDR3 has 15 residues. V was pared by 3 bases and J by 0 bases, with 11 bases between. Germline V gene lookup returns CDR1 ENHRY and CDR2 SYGVKD. CDR3 sequence reads: CAISEEGTYQETQYF. In nucleotides, the CDR3 is TGTGCCATCAGTGAAGAAGGGACGTACCAAGAGACCCAGTACTTC.

The V and J genes are TRBV2 and TRBJ1-3, with no clear D. This CDR3 is built from 13 residues. V lost 8 bases to trimming and J lost 0 bases, with 8 bases between them. The germline gives CDR1 SNHLY, CDR2 FYNNEI. This CDR3 is CASLRDSGNTIYF. For the CDR3, the DNA is TGTGCCAGCTTGCGGGACTCTGGAAACACCATATATTTT. The variable domain in full, with the rest retrieved from reference TRBV2 and TRBJ1-3, is EPEVTQTPSHQVTQMGQEVILRCVPISNHLYFYWYRQILGQKVEFLVSFYNNEISEKSEIFDDQFSVERPDGSNFTLKIRSTKLEDSAMYFCASLRDSGNTIYFGEGSWLTVV.

This rearrangement joins TRBV6-1 to TRBJ1-5; D remains ambiguous. V was cut by 2 bases and J by 4 bases, with 6 bases left in between. The CDR3 consists of 13 residues. Germline V lookup: CDR1 MNHNS, CDR2 SASEGT. The CDR3 region has the DNA TGTGCCAGCAGTGAAACAATGAATCAGCCCCAGCATTTT. As protein: CASSETMNQPQHF.

The chain combines TRBV28 with TRBJ2-1, with TRBD1 matching 10 bases. CDR1 and CDR2 from the germline V gene are MDHEN and SYDVKM. Trimming removed 6 bases from V and 7 bases from J; junction bases left unmatched: 9. There are 15 residues in the CDR3. The CDR3 protein is CASSYTRQGANEQFF. The CDR3 bases are TGTGCCAGCAGCTATACCCGACAGGGGGCGAATGAGCAGTTCTTC.

This chain joins TRBV14 and TRBJ2-7, with D possibly TRBD1 on 6 matching bases. V was trimmed by 2 bases and J by 1 base, leaving 9 bases between them. The CDR3 covers 14 residues. The germline V gene encodes CDR1 SGHDN and CDR2 FVKESK. CDR3: CASSQHRVSYEQYF. In nucleotides, the CDR3 is TGTGCCAGCAGCCAACACAGGGTTTCCTACGAGCAGTACTTC.

The chain links TRBV28 to TRBJ1-1; no clear D. CDR1 and CDR2 from the germline V gene are MDHEN and SYDVKM. This CDR3 has 13 amino acids. The ends were cut back, 10 bases at V and 4 bases at J, with 16 bases in the middle. The CDR3 protein is CATLRGVGTEAFF. The CDR3 DNA reads TGTGCCACCCTACGGGGTGTTGGCACTGAAGCTTTCTTT.

CDR3 nucleotides: TGTGCCAGCAGTGAGCGCCCGGGGGAAGCTTTCTTT. Residues: CASSERPGEAFF. V is TRBV6-1 and J is TRBJ1-1, with D uncertain. V was clipped by 3 bases and J by 8 bases, with 10 bases between them. Germline V gene lookup returns CDR1 MNHNS and CDR2 SASEGT. There are 12 residues in the CDR3.

The V call is TRBV19, the J call TRBJ1-5; D possibly corresponds to TRBD1 (5 bases). Germline assignment: CDR1 LNHDA and CDR2 SQIVND (reference sequence). Trimming took 1 base from V and 4 from J, leaving 8 bases between them. This CDR3 region has 14 residues. Here the CDR3 reads CASSIGTRNQPQHF. In DNA, the CDR3 is TGTGCCAGTAGTATAGGGACAAGGAATCAGCCCCAGCATTTT.